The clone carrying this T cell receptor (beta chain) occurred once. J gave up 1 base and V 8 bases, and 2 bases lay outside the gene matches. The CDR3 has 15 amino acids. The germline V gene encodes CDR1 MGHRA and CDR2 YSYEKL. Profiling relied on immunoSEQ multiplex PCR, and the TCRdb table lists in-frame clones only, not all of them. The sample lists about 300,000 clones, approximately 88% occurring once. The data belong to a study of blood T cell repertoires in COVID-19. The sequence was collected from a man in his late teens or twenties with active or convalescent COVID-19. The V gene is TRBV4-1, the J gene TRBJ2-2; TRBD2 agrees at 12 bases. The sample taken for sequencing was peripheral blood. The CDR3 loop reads CASRLAGVNTGELFF. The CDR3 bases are TGCGCCAGCCGACTAGCGGGGGTGAACACCGGGGAGCTGTTTTTT.